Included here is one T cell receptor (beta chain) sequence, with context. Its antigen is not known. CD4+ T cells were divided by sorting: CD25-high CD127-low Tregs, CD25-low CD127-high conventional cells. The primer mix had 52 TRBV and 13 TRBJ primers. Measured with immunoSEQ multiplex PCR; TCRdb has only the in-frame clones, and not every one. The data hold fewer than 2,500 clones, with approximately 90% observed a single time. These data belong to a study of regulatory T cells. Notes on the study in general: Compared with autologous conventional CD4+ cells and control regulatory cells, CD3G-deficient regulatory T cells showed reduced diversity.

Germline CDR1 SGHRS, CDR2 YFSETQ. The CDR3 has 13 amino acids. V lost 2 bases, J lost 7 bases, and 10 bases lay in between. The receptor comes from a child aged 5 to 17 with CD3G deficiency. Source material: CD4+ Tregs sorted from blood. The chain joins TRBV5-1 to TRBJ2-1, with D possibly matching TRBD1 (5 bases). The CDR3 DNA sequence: TGCGCCAGCAGCTTACAGGACATAAATGAGCAGTTCTTC. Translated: CASSLQDINEQFF.